The 27 T cell receptor beta chains in this list originate from one sample, sequenced in a study of cytomegalovirus exposure and HLA in healthy donors. The PCR contained 60 Vbeta and 13 Jbeta primers. Produced via immunoSEQ multiplex PCR; TCRdb's table is partial and in-frame only. The sample holds roughly 97,000 clones, 73% seen once. The sequencing input was PBMCs. These receptors were obtained from a man in his forties or fifties in good health and CMV-seronegative.

This rearrangement joins TRBV7-2 to TRBJ2-7, with 9 bases that match TRBD1. CDR3 length: 13 amino acids. The germline gives CDR1 SGHTA, CDR2 FQGNSA. The junction had 1 base not matched to a gene; V was cut back by 4 bases and J by 3 bases. The CDR3 region is CASSSTGGYEQYF. The DNA of the CDR3 is TGTGCCAGCAGCTCGACAGGGGGCTACGAGCAGTACTTC.

The chain joins TRBV5-1 to TRBJ1-1; tentatively, D is TRBD1 (6 bases). Germline CDR1 is SGHRS and CDR2 is YFSETQ. The CDR3 covers 14 residues. V gave up 5 bases and J gave up 1 base, with 12 bases separating them. CDR3 coding DNA: TGCGCCAGCAGACCTACAGGGAGGAACACTGAAGCTTTCTTT. Translated: CASRPTGRNTEAFF. Full variable domain (remainder filled in from reference TRBV5-1 and TRBJ1-1): KAGVTQTPRYLIKTRGQQVTLSCSPISGHRSVSWYQQTPGQGLQFLFEYFSETQRNKGNFPGRFSGRQFSNSRSEMNVSTLELGDSALYLCASRPTGRNTEAFFGQGTRLTVV.

The chain combines TRBV7-8 with TRBJ1-1; TRBD1 might be the D (5 bases). The CDR3 is 14 amino acids. The ends were cut back, 4 bases at V and 8 bases at J, with 17 bases in the middle. From germline, CDR1 is SGHVS and CDR2 FQNEAQ. CDR3 sequence: CASSSYDSFHEAFF. Here the CDR3 DNA reads TGTGCCAGCAGCTCGTACGACAGCTTCCACGAAGCTTTCTTT. The full variable domain, rest sourced from reference TRBV7-8 and TRBJ1-1, is GAGVSQSPRYKVAKRGQDVALRCDPISGHVSLFWYQQALGQGPEFLTYFQNEAQLDKSGLPSDRFFAERPEGSVSTLKIQRTQQEDSAVYLCASSSYDSFHEAFFGQGTRLTVV.

The V and J genes are TRBV10-3 and TRBJ2-7; D is unresolved. CDR3 size: 15 residues. V was trimmed by 3 bases and J by 2 bases, leaving 14 bases between them. From germline, CDR1 is ENHRY and CDR2 SYGVKD. CDR3 residues: CAISDYPIDTYEQYF. CDR3 DNA sequence: TGTGCCATCAGTGACTACCCGATAGACACCTACGAGCAGTACTTC.

The V call is TRBV5-6, the J call TRBJ2-5; D not certain. The CDR3 sequence is 13 residues long. Germline loops: CDR1 SGHDT, CDR2 YYEEEE. The V and J ends lost 0 bases and 1 base respectively, with 4 bases between them. CDR3 coding DNA: TGTGCCAGCAGCTTGGTTAGCCAAGAGACCCAGTACTTC. This gives the protein CASSLVSQETQYF.

This chain links TRBV7-6 with TRBJ1-1; a possible D gene is TRBD1 (6 bases). CDR1 and CDR2 (germline): SGHVS, FNYEAQ. V lost 4 bases and J lost 12, with 18 bases in between. The CDR3 runs 13 residues. The CDR3 DNA sequence: TGTGCCAGCAGCTCTTACCGGGACACAGGGACTTTCTTT. It yields the protein CASSSYRDTGTFF. The whole variable domain, remainder taken from reference TRBV7-6 and TRBJ1-1, is GAGVSQSPRYKVTKRGQDVALRCDPISGHVSLYWYRQALGQGPEFLTYFNYEAQQDKSGLPNDRFSAERPEGSISTLTIQRTEQRDSAMYRCASSSYRDTGTFFGQGTRLTVV.

V and J are TRBV5-4 and TRBJ2-4; 12 nucleotides line up with TRBD1. The CDR3 runs to 17 residues. V shed 2 bases and J 2 bases; nucleotides not matched to a gene: 5. The V gene's germline CDR1 is SGHNT and CDR2 YYREEE (reference sequence). The CDR3, as DNA: TGTGCCAGCAGCTTTGGGACAGGGGGCGCGTCCAAAAACATTCAGTACTTC. This encodes CASSFGTGGASKNIQYF.

This clone was detected only a few times. This chain links TRBV13 with TRBJ1-6; D is perhaps TRBD1 (5 bases). V was clipped by 4 bases and J by 9 bases, with 25 bases between them. The length of the CDR3 is 18 residues. Germline V gives CDR1 PRHDT, CDR2 FYEKMQ (reference sequence). The CDR3 loop is CASSSWERNWGVGSPLHF. The CDR3 region has the DNA TGTGCCAGCAGCTCATGGGAACGGAATTGGGGGGTAGGTTCACCCCTCCACTTT.

This clone was detected only a few times. V is TRBV5-6 and J is TRBJ2-2; tentative D call: TRBD1 (5 bases). Germline CDR1 is SGHDT and CDR2 is YYEEEE. The CDR3 contains 15 residues. Trimming shortened V by 0 bases and J by 5 bases, and 11 bases separated the two germline ends. CDR3 amino acids: CASSLADIRTGELFF. In DNA, the CDR3 is TGTGCCAGCAGCTTGGCGGACATTCGGACCGGGGAGCTGTTTTTT.

This clone was counted only a few times. The chain employs TRBV28 and TRBJ1-1; possibly TRBD1 for D (6 bases). This CDR3 is built from 15 residues. V lost 3 bases and J 3 bases, leaving 14 bases between the germline ends. Germline CDR1 and CDR2: MDHEN and SYDVKM. CDR3 residues: CASSFRAGVYTEAFF. In DNA, the CDR3 is TGTGCCAGCAGTTTCAGGGCAGGGGTTTACACTGAAGCTTTCTTT.

The V gene is TRBV20-1, the J gene TRBJ1-2; possibly TRBD1 for D (6 bases). The germline gives CDR1 DFQATT, CDR2 SNEGSKA (reference sequence). The CDR3 contains 11 residues. CDR3 region: CSLIQGSGYTF. The CDR3, as DNA: TGCAGCTTAATACAGGGATCTGGCTACACCTTC.

The rearrangement links TRBV6-1 to TRBJ1-1; TRBD1 matches at 10 bases. Germline V gene lookup returns CDR1 MNHNS and CDR2 SASEGT. The CDR3 loop spans 13 amino acids. V was clipped by 9 bases and J by 5 bases; unmatched bases: 6. The chain's CDR3 is CASQTGGETEAFF. In DNA, the CDR3 is TGTGCCAGTCAGACAGGGGGCGAAACTGAAGCTTTCTTT.

The chain uses TRBV4-1 and TRBJ1-4; D remains ambiguous. The V gene's germline CDR1 is MGHRA and CDR2 YSYEKL. The CDR3 runs to 17 residues. V gave up 3 bases and J gave up 5 bases, with 19 bases separating them. The CDR3 DNA follows: TGCGCCAGCAGCCAGTTCCCGGGTTCGGGAACAAATGAAAAACTGTTTTTT. Translating gives CASSQFPGSGTNEKLFF.

This chain uses TRBV5-4 with TRBJ2-3; 8 bases are shared with TRBD1. V was clipped by 0 bases and J by 4 bases; unmatched bases: 13. The CDR3 runs 18 residues. Looked up from germline, CDR1 is SGHNT and CDR2 is YYREEE (reference sequence). The CDR3 DNA reads as TGTGCCAGCAGCTTGGCCAGGGGCTCCAGGGGGCTGTCAGATACGCAGTATTTT. Its protein is CASSLARGSRGLSDTQYF.

This clone has more than one count but fewer than ten. The rearrangement links TRBV5-6 to TRBJ2-5; tentatively, D is TRBD2 (6 bases). The CDR3 extends over 12 amino acids. The germline V gene has CDR1 SGHDT and CDR2 YYEEEE. V lost 4 bases, J lost 5 bases, and 9 bases lay in between. The chain's CDR3 is CASSRAGETQYF. The CDR3 nucleotides are TGTGCCAGCAGCCGCGCGGGGGAGACCCAGTACTTC. The variable domain in full, completed from reference TRBV5-6 and TRBJ2-5, reads DAGVTQSPTHLIKTRGQQVTLRCSPKSGHDTVSWYQQALGQGPQFIFQYYEEEERQRGNFPDRFSGHQFPNYSSELNVNALLLGDSALYLCASSRAGETQYFGPGTRLLVL.

This chain links TRBV9 with TRBJ2-1; 8 nucleotides match TRBD2. Per the germline V gene, CDR1 is SGDLS and CDR2 is YYNGEE. With 0 bases clipped from V and 8 bases from J, the junction kept 25 bases outside the gene matches. This CDR3 contains 21 residues. The CDR3 DNA is TGTGCCAGCAGCGTAGTACCCCCGGGGAGCGGGGGTTCGTTAAAGATGGATGAGCAGTTCTTC. This translates into CASSVVPPGSGGSLKMDEQFF.

This chain connects TRBV6-5 to TRBJ2-5, with a weak D call TRBD1 (5 bases). This CDR3 spans 14 amino acids. V lost 5 bases, J lost 2 bases, and 12 bases lay in between. The germline V gene has CDR1 MNHEY and CDR2 SVGAGI. This CDR3 is CASSIVTAQETQYF. The DNA of the CDR3 is TGTGCCAGCAGTATCGTGACAGCTCAAGAGACCCAGTACTTC.

The J gene is TRBJ2-7, the V gene TRBV9, with TRBD2 as a possible D gene (6 bases). V lost 6 bases and J 4 bases, leaving 20 bases between the germline ends. In germline, CDR1 is SGDLS, CDR2 YYNGEE. This CDR3 has 15 residues. The CDR3 DNA reads as TGTGCCAGCATTCGGCGGGAAGGGGCACTATACGAGCAGTACTTC. It codes for CASIRREGALYEQYF.

The chain uses TRBV13 and TRBJ2-6; TRBD2 is a possible D gene (6 bases). The germline V and J ends were trimmed by 4 bases and 0 bases, with 16 bases remaining between them. Germline V gives CDR1 PRHDT, CDR2 FYEKMQ (reference sequence). This CDR3 comprises 18 residues. The CDR3 coding sequence is TGTGCCAGCAGCTCCATGGGGGGTGAAGGCTCTGGGGCCAACGTCCTGACTTTC. It specifies CASSSMGGEGSGANVLTF.

V gene TRBV5-8 combines with J gene TRBJ2-6; D might be TRBD1 (6 bases). The CDR3 length is 15 residues. Trimming cost V 10 bases and J 0 bases, with 14 bases left between them. CDR1 and CDR2 from the germline V gene are SGHTS and YDEGEE. The CDR3 is CAARDIDSGANVLTF. The CDR3 nucleotides read TGTGCCGCCCGGGACATAGACTCTGGGGCCAACGTCCTGACTTTC.

The chain's CDR3 is CASSTGALDTQYF. The CDR3 DNA reads TGTGCCAGCAGTACAGGGGCCCTAGATACGCAGTATTTT. J is TRBJ2-3 and V is TRBV2; 7 bases align to TRBD1. This CDR3 has 13 residues. The germline V gene has CDR1 SNHLY and CDR2 FYNNEI. V lost 5 bases and J lost 5; bases outside the gene matches: 4.

The V gene is TRBV6-5, the J gene TRBJ1-5, with D tentatively TRBD1 (6 bases). The germline V and J ends were trimmed by 0 bases and 11 bases, with 11 bases remaining between them. The CDR3 length is 13 residues. Germline V gene data show CDR1 as MNHEY and CDR2 as SVGAGI. The CDR3 DNA follows: TGTGCCAGCAGTTACTCGACAGGTCTGGCCCAGCATTTT. Translated, it gives CASSYSTGLAQHF.

This chain uses TRBV2 with TRBJ1-5, with 8 bases lining up with TRBD1. V was clipped by 6 bases and J by 3 bases; unmatched bases: 10. Per the germline V gene, CDR1 is SNHLY and CDR2 is FYNNEI. CDR3 size: 16 residues. The CDR3 nucleotides are TGTGCCAGCAGATCCCGCCGGACAGGGAACAATCAGCCCCAGCATTTT. Its translation is CASRSRRTGNNQPQHF.

The chain uses TRBV4-1 and TRBJ2-2; D is perhaps TRBD2 (6 bases). The germline CDR1 and CDR2 sequences are MGHRA and YSYEKL. The length of the CDR3 is 16 residues. V dropped 2 bases and J dropped 5 bases, with 15 bases sitting between them. CDR3 amino acids: CASSQTGPSGTGELFF. The DNA for the CDR3 is TGCGCCAGCAGCCAAACTGGGCCAAGCGGGACCGGGGAGCTGTTTTTT.

This clone was counted between two and nine times. This sequence joins TRBV4-1 and TRBJ1-1; 7 positions match TRBD1. Unmatched junction bases numbered 8, after V lost 3 bases and J lost 7 bases. CDR3 length equals 14 residues. Germline V lookup: CDR1 MGHRA, CDR2 YSYEKL. The CDR3 DNA reads TGCGCCAGCAGCCAGATTACAGGGGCGGATGAAGCTTTCTTT. It translates to CASSQITGADEAFF.

This clone has just a few counts. The V gene is TRBV25-1, the J gene TRBJ1-5, with 8 bases identical to TRBD1. Germline V CDR1 and CDR2: MGHDK, SYGVNS. The J segment lost 5 bases and the V segment lost 1 base, leaving 13 bases of the junction unmatched. The CDR3 has 18 amino acids. CDR3 nucleotides: TGTGCCAGCAGTGAATTGTCCGGGACAGGCGACATAGATCAGCCCCAGCATTTT. Its translation is CASSELSGTGDIDQPQHF.

The rearrangement uses TRBV10-3 and TRBJ1-5; TRBD1 agrees at 10 bases. The CDR3 has 14 amino acids. Germline lookup yields CDR1 ENHRY and CDR2 SYGVKD. J lost 3 bases, V lost 8 bases, and 4 bases had no gene match. Here the CDR3 DNA reads TGTGCCATCGGGACAGGGGATCTCAATCAGCCCCAGCATTTT. It specifies CAIGTGDLNQPQHF.